The rows below give T cell receptor beta chains drawn from one sample of a study of Ad26.COV2.S vaccination and SARS-CoV-2 variants. Method: immunoSEQ multiplex PCR; TCRdb's copy keeps in-frame clones and lacks some. The table lists roughly 400,000 clones, 92% of them singletons. The source was peripheral blood, collected in a trial of Ad26.COV2.S vaccine versus placebo. These receptors all stem from a person aged 18 to 65 who received the Ad26.COV2.S COVID-19 vaccine or a placebo. Each CDR3 is given with its conserved first and last residue. D genes are given only for firm matches. Not every row has a clone size; where given, it reads once, few, many or a size class.

>TRBJ2-3|TRBV4-3|15|-|-
TGCGCCAGCAGCCGGATTCGGTATAGCACAGATACGCAGTATTTT
CASSRIRYSTDTQYF
>TRBJ1-6|TRBV6-1|13|-|TRBD1
TGTGCCAGTGGGGCAGGGGGCCATTCACCCCTCCACTTT
CASGAGGHSPLHF
>TRBJ1-1|TRBV21-1|15|-|-
TGTGCCAGCAGCAAAGGGACGACGGGAAACACTGAAGCTTTCTTT
CASSKGTTGNTEAFF
>TRBJ2-5|TRBV3-1/TRBV3-2|16|once|TRBD2
TGTGCCAGCAGCCGGACTAGCGGGGGTTACTTGGAGACCCAGTACTTC
CASSRTSGGYLETQYF
>TRBJ1-1|TRBV4-1|15|-|-
TGCGCCAGCAGCCAATCTACAGGGATCATCACTGAAGCTTTCTTT
CASSQSTGIITEAFF
>TRBJ1-1|TRBV19|14|-|-
TGTGCCAGTAGTATCTCGGGGTACGGGGCTGAAGCTTTCTTT
CASSISGYGAEAFF
>TRBJ1-2|TRBV2|16|-|-
TGTGCCAGCAGGAAACTTAGGACACCAACTAACTATGGCTACACCTTC
CASRKLRTPTNYGYTF
>TRBJ1-1|TRBV18|16|-|-
TGTGCCAGCTCACCGATCGCAGACCCCATGAACACTGAAGCTTTCTTT
CASSPIADPMNTEAFF
>TRBJ2-3|TRBV24-1|15|-|TRBD1
TGTGCCACCAGTGATAACACAGGGGGCTTAGATACGCAGTATTTT
CATSDNTGGLDTQYF
>TRBJ2-1|TRBV19|15|-|-
TGTGCCAGTAGTATCGTAGCGACACACTACAATGAGCAGTTCTTC
CASSIVATHYNEQFF
>TRBJ1-4|TRBV7-9|19|-|TRBD1
TGTGCCAGCAGCTTAGCCTATACCCGGGACAGGGCCACTAATGAAAAACTGTTTTTT
CASSLAYTRDRATNEKLFF
>TRBJ1-1|TRBV18|13|-|-
TGTGCCAGCTCGCCGGGACCGAACACTGAAGCTTTCTTT
CASSPGPNTEAFF